Here is one T cell receptor beta chain with its context. The antigen is not known. This sample is part of a study of siplizumab effects on memory and regulatory T cells. Study-wide points: There appeared to be greater diversity in naive T cells than in memory cells, and naive T cells seemed major contributors to the alloresponse. Alloreactive sequences traceable to unstimulated CD4+ memory cells were significantly reduced by siplizumab. A mean of around 69% of mappable alloreactive CD4+ clones were Treg-derived with siplizumab, compared with about 27% in controls.

Sequencing was performed with immunoSEQ multiplex PCR; in TCRdb, only in-frame clones are kept and a portion is missing. This table has roughly 100,000 clones, 85% to 95% appearing once. Germline assignment: CDR1 LNHDA and CDR2 SQIVND (reference sequence). The CDR3 is 15 amino acids. Trimming removed 2 bases at V and 3 bases at J, with 13 bases between. The chain uses TRBV19 and TRBJ2-5, with a tentative D call TRBD1 (6 bases). The sample comprised Tregs sorted from blood. The receptor comes from a human donor in good health. The CDR3 loop is CASSIPGRGKETQYF. For the CDR3, the DNA is TGTGCCAGTAGTATACCGGGTAGGGGGAAAGAGACCCAGTACTTC.